The 31 T cell receptor delta chains below were found in one sample sequenced in a study of gamma-delta chains in newborns, infants, children. TCRdb re-called the reads using CATT. The data contain 1,500 to 2,000 delta-chain clones, about 8% of them seen just once; the ten biggest clones take up approximately 16%. Sequenced material: blood. These receptors originate from a child who was a newborn, infant or young child, either healthy, febrile or measles-vaccinated (not recorded which).

This clone turned up a few times. A far larger clone differs by one base, so this is likely a read error. The V call is TRDV2, the J call TRDJ1; TRDD3 matches at 7 bases. The germline gives CDR1 GEAIGNYY, CDR2 EKD. This CDR3 comprises 15 residues. V shed 3 bases, J shed 1 base, and the junction held 7 bases outside the gene matches. The CDR3 is CACDAVGDSTDKLIF. The CDR3 bases are TGTGCCTGTGACGCCGTCGGGGATAGCACCGATAAACTCATCTTT.

A word on this clone: The translation of this DNA and the TCRdb protein of a much larger clone differ at residue 12, probably owing to a read error; the protein shown here is translated from the DNA. The genes are TRDV2 and TRDJ3; TRDD3 aligns across 7 bases. Germline loops: CDR1 GEAIGNYY, CDR2 EKD. V was pared by 2 bases and J by 5 bases, with 14 bases of the junction left unmatched. This CDR3 spans 19 amino acids. The CDR3, as DNA: TGTGCCTGTGACAGACCCTTGGGGATAGGGTCGCGGGACACCCGACAGATGTTTTTC. Translating gives CACDRPLGIGSRDTRQMFF.

This clone was seen a handful of times. TCRdb records a much larger clone's protein for this DNA, with a difference at residue 8 that likely arises from a read error; the protein given is the translation of the DNA. The chain uses TRDV2 and TRDJ2, with 7 bases lining up with TRDD3. Trimming removed 0 bases from V and 4 bases from J; junction bases left unmatched: 1. Germline V gene lookup returns CDR1 GEAIGNYY and CDR2 EKD. The CDR3 sequence is 14 residues long. The CDR3 protein is CACDTWGTTAQLFF. The DNA of the CDR3 is TGTGCCTGTGACACCTGGGGGACGACAGCACAACTCTTCTTT.

A few counts support this clone. Given a far larger clone just one base away, this is likely a sequencing read error. This sample includes further DNA sequences coding for the same CDR3. This chain joins TRDV1 and TRDJ1; maybe TRDD3 (5 bases). Germline V gives CDR1 TSWWSYY, CDR2 QGS. CDR3 size: 18 residues. CDR3 in amino acids: CALGEVSRSRCWDDKLIF. The CDR3 DNA reads as TGTGCTCTTGGGGAAGTAAGCCGGTCGAGGTGTTGGGATGATAAACTCATCTTC.

The table lists this clone with a few counts. This likely came from a read error, as a far larger clone is one base away. Additional DNA sequences in this sample encode the identical CDR3. The chain carries TRDV2 and TRDJ3; tentatively, D is TRDD3 (5 bases). Trimming took 3 bases from V and 0 from J, leaving 8 bases between them. This CDR3 spans 16 amino acids. Germline V gene data show CDR1 as GEAIGNYY and CDR2 as EKD. The CDR3 spells CACDWGSSWDTRQMFF. The CDR3 DNA follows: TGTGCCTGTGACTGGGGAAGCTCCTGGGACACCCGACAGATGTTTTTC.

This clone was observed a few times. Translating this DNA gives a protein that differs at residue 5 from the TCRdb one, which belongs to a much larger clone; a read error is likely, and the protein shown is this translation. The V gene is TRDV1, the J gene TRDJ2; no reliable D call. This CDR3 spans 14 amino acids. Trimming shortened V by 4 bases and J by 6 bases, and 12 bases separated the two germline ends. Germline values: CDR1 TSWWSYY, CDR2 QGS. This CDR3 is CALGGQNLAAQLFF. CDR3 bases: TGTGCTCTTGGGGGACAGAACCTTGCAGCACAACTCTTCTTT.

This clone was recorded a few times. For this DNA, TCRdb reports the protein of a much larger clone, which diverges at residue 15, most likely from a read error; the protein presented here is translated directly from the DNA. The chain is built from TRDV1 and TRDJ3, with TRDD3 identical over 9 bases. CDR3 size: 17 residues. Germline V gene lookup returns CDR1 TSWWSYY and CDR2 QGS. The CDR3 loop is CALGELGDTWDTRQTFF. The CDR3 nucleotides are TGTGCTCTTGGGGAACTGGGGGATACCTGGGACACCCGACAGACGTTTTTC.

This clone was counted only a few times. A far bigger clonotype differs at one base, so this is likely a read error. V usage is TRDV2 and J usage is TRDJ3; TRDD3 matches at 9 bases. Per germline, CDR1 GEAIGNYY and CDR2 EKD. The CDR3 has 19 residues. The CDR3 sequence: CARDTWGIRSSWDTRQMFF. CDR3 bases: TGTGCCCGTGACACCTGGGGGATCCGAAGCTCCTGGGACACCCGACAGATGTTTTTC.

Comment on this clone: A much larger clone differs from this one at a single base, so this may be a read error. The rearrangement joins TRDV2 to TRDJ3; 11 bases are a match to TRDD3. The CDR3 totals 18 residues. Germline lookup yields CDR1 GEAIGNYY and CDR2 EKD. V shed 3 bases, J shed 2 bases, and the junction held 5 bases outside the gene matches. CDR3 bases: TGTGCCTGTGACGCCGTACTGGGGGATACCTGGGACACCCGACAGATGTTTTTC. Translated, it gives CACDAVLGDTWDTRQMFF.

This clone was seen only a few times. The chain combines TRDV3 with TRDJ1, with 11 bases matching TRDD3. Germline values: CDR1 TVYSNPD, CDR2 GDNSRS (reference sequence). The V segment lost 3 bases and the J segment 0 bases; nucleotides outside the gene matches: 15. The CDR3 length is 18 residues. CDR3 amino acids: CALGSYVGDTKYTDKLIF. The CDR3 DNA follows: TGTGCCTTGGGCTCCTACGTGGGGGATACGAAGTACACCGATAAACTCATCTTT. Combining the CDR3 with reference TRDV3 and TRDJ1 gives the whole variable domain CDKVTQSSPDQTVASGSEVVLLCTYDTVYSNPDLFWYRIRPDYSFQFVFYGDNSRSEGADFTQGRFSVKHILTQKAFHLVISPVRTEDSATYYCALGSYVGDTKYTDKLIFGKGTRVTVEP.

This clone showed up just a few times. Since a far larger clone is one base different, this is likely a read error. At the DNA level, this CDR3 is encoded by other sequences in the same sample as well. The chain employs TRDV2 and TRDJ3; 10 bases map to TRDD3. The germline CDR1 and CDR2 sequences are GEAIGNYY and EKD. CDR3 size: 19 residues. The CDR3 nucleotides are TGTGCCTGCGACACCGTTGGGGGATACCGCTCCTGGGACACCCGACAGATGTTTTTC. Translated, it gives CACDTVGGYRSWDTRQMFF.

This clone has a handful of counts. A read error is the likely source, as a far larger clone sits one nucleotide away. This sample also contains other DNA sequences that code for the same CDR3. CDR3 DNA: TGTGCCTGTGACACCGTCGGGGATAGCACCGATAAACTCATCTTC. Amino acids: CACDTVGDSTDKLIF. The V and J genes are TRDV2 and TRDJ1; 7 bases match TRDD3. Germline V gene sequence: CDR1 GEAIGNYY, CDR2 EKD. The CDR3 contains 15 residues.

In its sample, this clone is medium-sized (0.01 to 0.1%). The chain uses TRDV1 and TRDJ1; 7 bases are shared with TRDD3. The CDR3 has 19 residues. The germline V gene encodes CDR1 TSWWSYY and CDR2 QGS. The junction had 13 bases not matched to a gene; V was cut back by 0 bases and J by 0 bases. This CDR3 is CALGELGTKSGGYTDKLIF. In nucleotides, the CDR3 is TGTGCTCTTGGGGAACTTGGGACAAAATCTGGGGGTTACACCGATAAACTCATCTTT.

This clone was counted between two and nine times. TCRdb lists the protein of a much larger clone for this DNA, which differs at residue 3, so this is likely a read error; the protein given here is translated from the DNA itself. In the same sample, other DNA sequences code for this CDR3. The chain uses TRDV2 and TRDJ3, with 10 bases identical to TRDD3. Per germline, CDR1 GEAIGNYY and CDR2 EKD. The CDR3 sequence is 20 residues long. This CDR3 reads CARDTVLGDASSWDTRQMFF. The CDR3 region has the DNA TGTGCCCGTGACACCGTACTGGGGGATGCAAGCTCCTGGGACACCCGACAGATGTTTTTC.

This clone is deemed large. Other DNA sequences in the same sample also yield this CDR3. The chain uses TRDV1 and TRDJ1, with 13 positions matching TRDD3. With 1 base clipped from V and 1 base from J, the junction kept 12 bases outside the gene matches. CDR3 length: 20 amino acids. Germline-derived CDR1 and CDR2 are TSWWSYY and QGS. The DNA for the CDR3 is TGTGCTCTTGGGGAACGTACTGGGGGATACGACCGCCCGTGCACCGATAAACTCATCTTT. Amino acids: CALGERTGGYDRPCTDKLIF.

This clone was counted a few times. A far larger clone is one nucleotide away, so this likely arose from a read error. Other DNA variants within this sample encode the same CDR3. The chain links TRAV29/DV5 to TRDJ3, with TRDD3 identical over 10 bases. The length of the CDR3 is 16 residues. V lost 0 bases to trimming and J lost 13 bases; unmatched junction nucleotides: 10. Germline V gene lookup returns CDR1 NSMFDY and CDR2 ISSIKDK. The CDR3 reads CAASVLGDWEHRQMFF. The CDR3 DNA reads TGTGCAGCAAGCGTACTGGGGGATTGGGAACATCGACAGATGTTTTTC.

This clone was observed a few times. The junction and the germline gene differ at one end; a read error may be behind it. Other DNA sequences in this sample translate to the same CDR3. V usage is TRDV2 and J usage is TRDJ1; no clear D gene. The CDR3 runs 14 residues. CDR1 and CDR2 from the germline V gene are GEAIGNYY and EKD. CDR3: CAGDSTEYTDKLIF. The CDR3 DNA sequence: TGTGCCGGTGACAGTACTGAGTACACCGATAAACTCATCTTT.

Only a few counts were recorded for this clone. This DNA's translation differs at residue 8 from TCRdb's protein, which comes from a much larger clone; a read error is likely, and the protein shown is translated from the DNA. This chain links TRDV1 with TRDJ1, with D possibly TRDD3 on 5 matching bases. The CDR3 consists of 19 residues. The germline CDR1 and CDR2 sequences are TSWWSYY and QGS. Trimming removed 0 bases from V and 0 bases from J, with 20 bases in between. The CDR3 loop is CALGELGRVVLQYTDKLIF. The CDR3, as DNA: TGTGCTCTTGGGGAACTGGGGAGGGTGGTATTGCAGTACACCGATAAACTCATCTTT.

This clone came up a few times. A much larger clonotype is one base distant, so this may be a read error. V usage is TRDV2 and J usage is TRDJ3; 7 bases fit TRDD3. Trimming at V came to 0 bases and at J to 2 bases, leaving 3 bases not matched to a gene. The germline V gene encodes CDR1 GEAIGNYY and CDR2 EKD. The CDR3 spans 17 residues. DNA of the CDR3: TGTGCCTGTGACACCTGGGGGAGACCCTGGGACACCCGACAGATGTTTTTC. It yields the protein CACDTWGRPWDTRQMFF.

Worth noting for this clone: This sequence may be a read error, since a much larger clone differs from it by one base. The CDR3 loop reads CALGARQVTGGLRGPWDTRQMFF. The CDR3 bases are TGTGCTCTTGGGGCCCGGCAAGTTACTGGGGGATTAAGAGGTCCCTGGGACACCCGACAGATGTTTTTC. The chain carries TRDV1 and TRDJ3; TRDD3 matches at 10 bases. V shed 4 bases and J 2 bases; nucleotides not matched to a gene: 20. CDR3 length: 23 residues. Germline V gene lookup returns CDR1 TSWWSYY and CDR2 QGS.

A note on this clone: A junction end diverges from the germline sequence, so it may reflect a read error. V usage is TRDV2 and J usage is TRDJ1, with TRDD3 identical over 11 bases. The CDR3 totals 16 residues. Per germline, CDR1 GEAIGNYY and CDR2 EKD. Written as DNA, the CDR3 is TGTGCCTGTGACATTGGGGGATACGCGTACACCGATAAATTCATCTTT. It specifies CACDIGGYAYTDKFIF.

In regard to this clone: This may arise from a read error, as a much more abundant clone is one base away. The V call is TRDV1, the J call TRDJ1, with 12 bases fitting TRDD3. Germline V gene data show CDR1 as TSWWSYY and CDR2 as QGS. Germline trimming cut 2 bases from V and 0 bases from J; bases unmatched to any gene: 34. The CDR3 totals 27 residues. In nucleotides, the CDR3 is TGTGCTCTTGGGGAATTGGGCTTCCTAACCACCGTCCGTACTGGGGGATACCTTCCTAATTACACCGATAAACTCATCTTT. Its translation: CALGELGFLTTVRTGGYLPNYTDKLIF.

This clone is categorized as large. This rearrangement joins TRDV1 to TRDJ3; TRDD3 agrees at 8 bases. J was trimmed by 2 bases and V by 0 bases; bases with no gene match: 0. This CDR3 contains 17 residues. Per the germline V gene, CDR1 is TSWWSYY and CDR2 is QGS. CDR3: CALGELGDTWDTRQMFF. The CDR3 bases are TGTGCTCTTGGGGAACTGGGGGATACCTGGGACACCCGACAGATGTTTTTC.

The sample holds a few counts of this clone. This likely traces to a read error, being one base from a far larger clone. This CDR3 is also generated by other DNA sequences in the sample. The CDR3 nucleotides are TGTGCAGCCCTCCTTCCTAGCCCTGGGGGCAACCTCTACACCGACAAACTCATCTTT. Protein product: CAALLPSPGGNLYTDKLIF. The chain joins TRAV29/DV5 to TRDJ1; tentative D call: TRDD2 (8 bases). Per the germline V gene, CDR1 is NSMFDY and CDR2 is ISSIKDK. This CDR3 is 19 amino acids long.

In this sample, this clone is large. The chain employs TRDV3 and TRDJ1; D might be TRDD3 (5 bases). The V end lost 5 bases, the J end lost 3 bases, and 16 bases lay between the germline ends. CDR1 TVYSNPD and CDR2 GDNSRS come from the germline V gene (reference sequence). The CDR3 is 13 residues long. The CDR3 reads CAVSGGLPDKLIF. The CDR3 DNA reads as TGTGCCGTCTCAGGGGGCCTCCCCGATAAACTCATCTTT. Drawing the rest from reference TRDV3 and TRDJ1, the complete variable domain is CDKVTQSSPDQTVASGSEVVLLCTYDTVYSNPDLFWYRIRPDYSFQFVFYGDNSRSEGADFTQGRFSVKHILTQKAFHLVISPVRTEDSATYYCAVSGGLPDKLIFGKGTRVTVEP.

This clone showed up just a few times. TCRdb's protein, taken from a much larger clone, differs from this DNA's translation at residue 13, likely owing to a read error; the protein displayed comes from the DNA. The chain recombines TRDV2 with TRDJ3; 11 positions match TRDD3. Germline V gene sequence: CDR1 GEAIGNYY, CDR2 EKD. This CDR3 has 19 residues. As DNA, the CDR3 is TGTGCCTGTGACCCCGTACTGGGGGATAAGACCTGGGAAACCCGACAGATGTTTTTC. Amino acids: CACDPVLGDKTWETRQMFF.

This clone is large within its sample. The sample carries other DNA sequences with the same CDR3. J is TRDJ3 and V is TRAV29/DV5; 8 positions match TRDD3. V shed 0 bases and J 0 bases; nucleotides not matched to a gene: 8. The CDR3 is 19 amino acids. Germline CDR1 NSMFDY, CDR2 ISSIKDK. This chain's CDR3 is CAASALLGGSSWDTRQMFF. The CDR3 nucleotides read TGTGCAGCAAGCGCGTTACTGGGGGGAAGCTCCTGGGACACCCGACAGATGTTTTTC.

The sample holds a few counts of this clone. This same CDR3 is encoded by further DNA sequences in the sample. The J gene is TRDJ1, the V gene TRDV3; 11 nucleotides agree with TRDD3. Per the germline V gene, CDR1 is TVYSNPD and CDR2 is GDNSRS (reference sequence). V shed 1 base and J 2 bases; nucleotides not matched to a gene: 15. The CDR3 has 18 amino acids. Here the CDR3 DNA reads TGTGCCTTTAAATCCTATTGGGGGATACGTGGGGGTACCGATAAACTCATCTTT. This gives the protein CAFKSYWGIRGGTDKLIF.

To note about this clone: A single base separates this from a much larger clone, so it may be a read error. Other DNA sequences from this sample encode an identical CDR3 as well. The chain joins TRDV2 to TRDJ2; TRDD3 aligns across 11 bases. Germline values: CDR1 GEAIGNYY, CDR2 EKD. The CDR3 consists of 21 residues. The CDR3: CACNTGRLGDRKGNLTAQLFF. The CDR3 coding sequence is TGTGCCTGTAACACCGGTCGACTGGGGGATAGAAAGGGGAATCTGACAGCGCAACTCTTCTTT.

Notes on this clone: TCRdb records a much larger clone's protein for this DNA, with a difference at residue 10 that likely arises from a read error; the protein given is the translation of the DNA. J is TRDJ1 and V is TRDV1; 9 nucleotides align to TRDD3. The trim removed 0 bases at V and 5 bases at J, leaving 13 bases unmatched. There are 18 residues in the CDR3. CDR1 is TSWWSYY and CDR2 is QGS in the germline V gene. The CDR3 reads CALGELNLSLGIRDKLIF. The CDR3 nucleotides read TGTGCTCTTGGGGAACTCAATTTAAGCTTGGGGATACGAGATAAACTCATCTTT.

This clone was counted between two and nine times. This likely stems from a read error, as it lies one base from a far larger clone. This chain joins TRDV2 and TRDJ1; possibly TRDD3 for D (6 bases). CDR3 size: 19 residues. V lost 3 bases, J lost 0 bases, and 25 bases lay in between. In germline, CDR1 is GEAIGNYY, CDR2 EKD. The CDR3 DNA reads as TGTGCCTGTGACGGGAGGAGGGGGAGACTTTTCAAACACACCGATAAACTCATCTTT. It translates to CACDGRRGRLFKHTDKLIF.